A selection of T cell receptor beta chains follows, all from one sample in a study of blood T cell repertoires in COVID-19. Clones were sequenced by immunoSEQ multiplex PCR, and TCRdb holds only the in-frame ones, with some missing. This table has about 94,000 clones, roughly 80% appearing once. Sequencing was done on a sample of peripheral blood. Every receptor here comes from a human donor in a cohort sampled during active COVID-19. CDR3s include the opening cysteine and the closing phenylalanine or tryptophan. A D gene is named only where the DNA matches it firmly. Size tells how often a clone was seen (once, few, many) or the class of an expanded clone, and some rows leave it out.

abundance	v_gene	j_gene	d_gene	CDR3aa	CDR3nt
.	TRBV5-5	TRBJ1-1	.	CASSPRGQPTEAFF	TGTGCCAGCAGCCCCAGGGGTCAACCCACTGAAGCTTTCTTT
.	TRBV18	TRBJ1-6	.	CASSPRGWAQGNSPLHF	TGTGCCAGCTCACCACGGGGATGGGCCCAGGGGAATTCACCCCTCCACTTT
.	TRBV4-1	TRBJ1-2	TRBD1	CASSQDRGTGYTF	TGCGCCAGCAGCCAAGACAGGGGGACTGGCTACACCTTC
.	TRBV15	TRBJ1-3	TRBD1	CATRPGQLSGNTIYF	TGTGCCACCAGACCGGGACAGCTCTCTGGAAACACCATATATTTT
.	TRBV12-3/TRBV12-4	TRBJ2-7	.	CASTVLGGYEQYF	TGTGCCAGCACCGTACTAGGAGGGTACGAGCAGTACTTC
.	TRBV28	TRBJ1-2	TRBD1	CASSSQGAGGYTF	TGTGCCAGCAGTTCACAGGGGGCCGGTGGCTACACCTTC
.	TRBV18	TRBJ2-7	TRBD1	CASSPPGQGAYEQYF	TGTGCCAGCTCACCACCGGGACAGGGGGCCTACGAGCAGTACTTC
few	TRBV27	TRBJ2-7	.	CASSLGRTYEQYF	TGTGCCAGCAGTTTGGGCCGGACCTACGAGCAGTACTTC
.	TRBV19	TRBJ2-7	.	CASSIGDSLSYEQYF	TGTGCCAGTAGTATAGGAGACAGCCTCTCCTACGAGCAGTACTTC
few	TRBV29-1	TRBJ2-7	TRBD2	CSTPLAATYEQYF	TGCAGCACCCCACTAGCGGCCACCTACGAGCAGTACTTC
.	TRBV11-2	TRBJ2-2	TRBD1	CASSLVGQGIGELFF	TGTGCCAGCAGCTTAGTGGGACAGGGGATCGGGGAGCTGTTTTTT
.	TRBV29-1	TRBJ1-1	TRBD1	CSVEAATGGNGMNTEAFF	TGCAGCGTTGAAGCGGCGACAGGGGGGAACGGCATGAACACTGAAGCTTTCTTT
.	TRBV7-2	TRBJ2-7	.	CASNMGSGAYEQYF	TGTGCCAGCAACATGGGGAGCGGAGCCTACGAGCAGTACTTC
.	TRBV12-3/TRBV12-4	TRBJ2-7	TRBD2	CASKIAGAYEQYF	TGTGCCAGCAAAATAGCGGGCGCCTACGAGCAGTACTTC
.	TRBV6-2/TRBV6-3	TRBJ1-2	TRBD1	CASSLDRGYGYTF	TGTGCCAGCAGTTTAGACAGGGGCTATGGCTACACCTTC
.	TRBV27	TRBJ1-3	.	CASSLQGVGNTIYF	TGTGCCAGCAGTTTACAGGGTGTTGGAAACACCATATATTTT
.	TRBV5-6	TRBJ2-7	TRBD2	CASSPGLAGVYYEQYF	TGTGCCAGCAGCCCCGGACTAGCGGGAGTGTATTACGAGCAGTACTTC
.	TRBV7-9	TRBJ2-4	.	CASSPAGSAKNIQYF	TGTGCCAGCAGCCCAGCCGGGTCGGCCAAAAACATTCAGTACTTC
.	TRBV6-4	TRBJ1-1	.	CASSSGQNTEAFF	TGTGCCAGCAGCTCGGGTCAGAACACTGAAGCTTTCTTT
.	TRBV18	TRBJ1-5	TRBD1	CASSPLVVGQGVQPQHF	TGTGCCAGCTCACCATTAGTCGTGGGCCAGGGGGTTCAGCCCCAGCATTTT
.	TRBV5-6	TRBJ2-7	TRBD1	CASSLAPTGAYEQYF	TGTGCCAGCAGCTTGGCCCCCACAGGGGCCTACGAGCAGTACTTC
.	TRBV6-5	TRBJ2-7	.	CAGRNEYEQYF	TGTGCCGGCCGAAATGAATACGAGCAGTACTTC
.	TRBV2	TRBJ1-2	.	CASRWDTSYGYTF	TGTGCCAGCAGATGGGACACAAGCTATGGCTACACCTTC
.	TRBV7-9	TRBJ1-2	.	CASSLDRVSSGYTF	TGTGCCAGCAGCTTAGATCGGGTTTCGAGCGGCTACACCTTC
.	TRBV19	TRBJ2-5	TRBD2	CASSAMGGGETQYF	TGTGCCAGTAGCGCAATGGGGGGGGGAGAGACCCAGTACTTC